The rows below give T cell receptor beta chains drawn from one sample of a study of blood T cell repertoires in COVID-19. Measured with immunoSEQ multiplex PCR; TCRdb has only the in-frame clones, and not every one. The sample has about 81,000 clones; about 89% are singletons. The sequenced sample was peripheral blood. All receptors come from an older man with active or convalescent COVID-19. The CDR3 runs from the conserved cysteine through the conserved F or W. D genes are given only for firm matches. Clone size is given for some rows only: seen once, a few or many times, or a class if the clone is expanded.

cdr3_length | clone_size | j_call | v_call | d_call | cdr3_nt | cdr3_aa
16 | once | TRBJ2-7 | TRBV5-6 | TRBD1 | TGTGCCAGCAGCTCGGGCCGGCGGGACAGGACGGGCGAGCAGTACTTC | CASSSGRRDRTGEQYF
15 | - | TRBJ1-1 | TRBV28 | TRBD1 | TGTGCCAGCAGGACTCAGGGACAGAGAAGTTCTGAAGCTTTCTTT | CASRTQGQRSSEAFF
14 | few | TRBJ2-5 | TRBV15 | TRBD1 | TGTGCCACCAGCGGGGGACAGTCCCAAGAGACCCAGTACTTC | CATSGGQSQETQYF
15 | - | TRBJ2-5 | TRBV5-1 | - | TGCGCCAGCAGCCCGACGGACAGCCGAAAAGAGACCCAGTACTTC | CASSPTDSRKETQYF
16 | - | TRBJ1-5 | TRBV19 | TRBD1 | TGTGCCAGTAACCCGCAGGGACAGGGGGCCGGTCAGCCCCAGCATTTT | CASNPQGQGAGQPQHF
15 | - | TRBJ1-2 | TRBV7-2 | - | TGTGCCAGCAGCTTAGCGTTGGGGGCTGACTATGGCTACACCTTC | CASSLALGADYGYTF
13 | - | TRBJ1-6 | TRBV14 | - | TGTGCCAGCAGCCCTGAACTGAGTTCACCCCTCCACTTT | CASSPELSSPLHF
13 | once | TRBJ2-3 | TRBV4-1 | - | TGCGCCAGCAGCCAAGCCGTCACAGATACGCAGTATTTT | CASSQAVTDTQYF
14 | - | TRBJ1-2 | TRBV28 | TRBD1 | TGTGCCAGCAGCTTCCAGGACAGGGGCTATGGCTACACCTTC | CASSFQDRGYGYTF
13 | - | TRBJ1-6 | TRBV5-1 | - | TGCGCCAGCAGCTTAGCCGGGAGTTCACCCCTCCACTTT | CASSLAGSSPLHF
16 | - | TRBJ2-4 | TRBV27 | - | TGTGCCAGCAGTGCGTTACGATCAATGACCAAAAACATTCAGTACTTC | CASSALRSMTKNIQYF
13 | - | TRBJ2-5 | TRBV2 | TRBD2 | TGTGCCAGCAATGGGGGAGGGACCCAGACCCAGTACTTC | CASNGGGTQTQYF
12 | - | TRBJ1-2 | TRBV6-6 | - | TGTGCCAGCACCCCCCTTAACTATGGCTACACCTTC | CASTPLNYGYTF
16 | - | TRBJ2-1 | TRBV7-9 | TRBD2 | TGTGCCAGCAGCCCATACGGGGGGGGAGAGTACAATGAGCAGTTCTTC | CASSPYGGGEYNEQFF
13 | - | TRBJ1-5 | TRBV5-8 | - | TGTGCCAGCAGCTTGACCGAGGGTCAGCCCCAGCATTTT | CASSLTEGQPQHF
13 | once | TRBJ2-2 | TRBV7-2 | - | TGTGCCAGCAGCCCTAGCATGGCCGGGGAGCTGTTTTTT | CASSPSMAGELFF
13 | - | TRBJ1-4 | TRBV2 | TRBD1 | TGTGCCAGCGGGGACAGAGCGAATGAAAAACTGTTTTTT | CASGDRANEKLFF
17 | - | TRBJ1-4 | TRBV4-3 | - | TGCGCCAGCAGCCTCACCGGAGGGGCATCTACTAATGAAAAACTGTTTTTT | CASSLTGGASTNEKLFF
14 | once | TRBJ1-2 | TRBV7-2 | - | TGTGCCAGCAGCTTAGCGAAAACAGACTATGGCTACACCTTC | CASSLAKTDYGYTF
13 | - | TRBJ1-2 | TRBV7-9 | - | TGTGCCAGCAGCCCCGACAGCTACTATGGCTACACCTTC | CASSPDSYYGYTF
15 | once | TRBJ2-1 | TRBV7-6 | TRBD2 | TGTGCCAGCAGATCCCTAGCGGGGGGGGACAATGAGCAGTTCTTC | CASRSLAGGDNEQFF
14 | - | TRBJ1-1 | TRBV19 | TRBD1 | TGTGCCAGTAAAACAGGGGACCTGAACACTGAAGCTTTCTTT | CASKTGDLNTEAFF
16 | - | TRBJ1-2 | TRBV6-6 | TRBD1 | TGTGCCAGCAGTGCCGGGACAGGGGTTTATAACTATGGCTACACCTTC | CASSAGTGVYNYGYTF
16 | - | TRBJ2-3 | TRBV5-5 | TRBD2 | TGTGCCAGCAGCCCCCTCGTAACTAGCGGGGGTGATACGCAGTATTTT | CASSPLVTSGGDTQYF
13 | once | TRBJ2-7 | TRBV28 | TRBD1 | TGTGCCAGCAGTTTAGGGGGACAGGGGGCTTCCTACTTC | CASSLGGQGASYF
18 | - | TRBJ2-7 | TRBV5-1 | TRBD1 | TGCGCCAGCAGCGCGCTAACCACCGGGACAGGGTTTGCCTACGAGCAGTACTTC | CASSALTTGTGFAYEQYF
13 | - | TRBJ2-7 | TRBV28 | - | TGTGCCAGCAGTCTGGGGACATACTACGAGCAGTACTTC | CASSLGTYYEQYF
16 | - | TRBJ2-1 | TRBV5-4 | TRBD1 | TGTGCCAGCAGCCACAAAGGGACAGGGGAATACAATGAGCAGTTCTTC | CASSHKGTGEYNEQFF
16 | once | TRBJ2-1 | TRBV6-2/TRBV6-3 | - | TGTGCCAGCAGTTACTCCGGGGTGGACTCCTACAATGAGCAGTTCTTC | CASSYSGVDSYNEQFF
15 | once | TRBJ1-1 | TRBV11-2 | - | TGTGCCAGCAGCTTTGGGGGGGGCAGGAACACTGAAGCTTTCTTT | CASSFGGGRNTEAFF
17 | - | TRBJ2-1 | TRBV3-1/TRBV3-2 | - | TGTGCCAGCAGCCGATATGATATGCGTACGGCGGGGAGTGAGCAGTTCTTC | CASSRYDMRTAGSEQFF
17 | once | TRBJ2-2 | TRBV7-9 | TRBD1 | TGTGCCAGCACCTCCTTAGACAGGGGCGCTAACACCGGGGAGCTGTTTTTT | CASTSLDRGANTGELFF
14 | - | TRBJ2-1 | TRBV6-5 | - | TGTGCCAGCAGTTACTCGGGAGTCGCCAATGAGCAGTTCTTC | CASSYSGVANEQFF
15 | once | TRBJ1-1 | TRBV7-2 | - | TGTGCCAGCAGCGGCCAAGGGGGGGCGGTCACTGAAGCTTTCTTT | CASSGQGGAVTEAFF
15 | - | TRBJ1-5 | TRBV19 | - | TGTGCCAGTAGTATAGGACAGTGGAGCAATCAGCCCCAGCATTTT | CASSIGQWSNQPQHF
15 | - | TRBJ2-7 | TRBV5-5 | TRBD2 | TGTGCCAGCAGCTTTAGCGGGGGGTGGTCCTACGAGCAGTACTTC | CASSFSGGWSYEQYF
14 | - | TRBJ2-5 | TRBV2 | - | TGTGCCAGCAACCCACAGGGCGGGGGAGAGACCCAGTACTTC | CASNPQGGGETQYF
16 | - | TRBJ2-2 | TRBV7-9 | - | TGTGCCAGCAGCTTAGGTACTCAGGGCGGCACCGGGGAGCTGTTTTTT | CASSLGTQGGTGELFF
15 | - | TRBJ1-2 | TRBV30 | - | TGTGCCTGGAGTCCTTCCCTTGACAGTCTCTATGGCTACACCTTC | CAWSPSLDSLYGYTF
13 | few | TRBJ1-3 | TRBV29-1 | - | TGCAGCGCCCGCGAGGGGGTTGGAAACACCATATATTTT | CSAREGVGNTIYF
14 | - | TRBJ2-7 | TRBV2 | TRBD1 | TGTGCCAGCTCTCCACAAGGACAGGGGTCCGGCACCTACTTC | CASSPQGQGSGTYF
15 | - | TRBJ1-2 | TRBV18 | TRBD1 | TGTGCCAGCTCACCTGGACCCAGGGGGACCTATGGCTACACCTTC | CASSPGPRGTYGYTF
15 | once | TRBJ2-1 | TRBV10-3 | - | TGTGCCATCAGTGGAATCCCAGGGGCTCAGGGTGAGCAGTTCTTC | CAISGIPGAQGEQFF
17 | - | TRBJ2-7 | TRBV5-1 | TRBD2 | TGCGCCAGCAGCCTCCTCCCGACTAGCGGGGGGGCCTACGAGCAGTACTTC | CASSLLPTSGGAYEQYF
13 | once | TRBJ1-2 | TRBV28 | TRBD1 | TGTGCCAGCAGTCTTGGACAGGGTCCTCCCTACACCTTC | CASSLGQGPPYTF
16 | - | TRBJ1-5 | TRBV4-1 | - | TGCGCCAGCAGCCAAGGGGCCGTACAGAGCAATCAGCCCCAGCATTTT | CASSQGAVQSNQPQHF
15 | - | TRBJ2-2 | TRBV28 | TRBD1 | TGTGCCAGCAGTTTGGGACAGTTGTTCACCGGGGAGCTGTTTTTT | CASSLGQLFTGELFF
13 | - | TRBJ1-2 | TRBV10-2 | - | TGCGCCAGCAGCTCGAGCGAGGTTTATGGCTACACCTTC | CASSSSEVYGYTF
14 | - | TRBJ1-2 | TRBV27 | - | TGTGCCAGCTCTGAGGGCCTTATGCGCTATAGCTACACCTTC | CASSEGLMRYSYTF
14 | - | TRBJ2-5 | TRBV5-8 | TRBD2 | TGTGCCAGCAGCTTGGTTAGCGGGGAAGAGACCCAGTACTTC | CASSLVSGEETQYF
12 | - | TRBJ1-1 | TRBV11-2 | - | TGTGCCAGCAGCTTTCCATACACTGAAGCTTTCTTT | CASSFPYTEAFF
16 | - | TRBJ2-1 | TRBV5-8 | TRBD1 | TGTGCCAGCAGCTTTAAAGCCGGACAGGGGGCGAATGAGCAGTTCTTC | CASSFKAGQGANEQFF